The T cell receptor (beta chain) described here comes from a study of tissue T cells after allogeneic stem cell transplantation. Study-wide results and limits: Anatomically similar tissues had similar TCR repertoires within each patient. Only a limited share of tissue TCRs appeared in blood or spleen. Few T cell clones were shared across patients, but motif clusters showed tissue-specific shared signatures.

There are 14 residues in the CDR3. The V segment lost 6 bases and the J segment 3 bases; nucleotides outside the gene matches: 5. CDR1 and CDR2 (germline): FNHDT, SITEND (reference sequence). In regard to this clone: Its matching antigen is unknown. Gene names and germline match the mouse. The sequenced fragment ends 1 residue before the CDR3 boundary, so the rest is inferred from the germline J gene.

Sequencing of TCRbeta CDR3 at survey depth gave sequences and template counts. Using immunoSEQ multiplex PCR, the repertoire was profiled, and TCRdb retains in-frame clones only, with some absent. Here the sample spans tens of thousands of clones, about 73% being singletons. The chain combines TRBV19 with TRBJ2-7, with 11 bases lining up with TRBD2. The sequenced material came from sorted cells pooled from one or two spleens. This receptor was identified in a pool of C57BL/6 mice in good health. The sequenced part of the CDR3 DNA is TGTGCCAGCAAACCGGGACTGGGGGACTATGAACAGTAC. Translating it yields CASKPGLGDYEQY. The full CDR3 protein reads CASKPGLGDYEQYF.